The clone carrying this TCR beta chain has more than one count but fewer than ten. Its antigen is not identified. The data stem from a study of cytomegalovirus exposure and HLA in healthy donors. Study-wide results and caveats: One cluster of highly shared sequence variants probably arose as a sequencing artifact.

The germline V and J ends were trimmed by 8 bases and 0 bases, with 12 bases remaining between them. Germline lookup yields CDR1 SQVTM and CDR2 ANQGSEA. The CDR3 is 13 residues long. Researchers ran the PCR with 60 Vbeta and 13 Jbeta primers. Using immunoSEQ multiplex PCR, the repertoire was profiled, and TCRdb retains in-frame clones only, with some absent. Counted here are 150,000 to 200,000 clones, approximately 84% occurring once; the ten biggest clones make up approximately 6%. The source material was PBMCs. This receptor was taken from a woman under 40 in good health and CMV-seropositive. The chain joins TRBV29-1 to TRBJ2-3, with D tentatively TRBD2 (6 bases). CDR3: CSLGGASTDTQYF. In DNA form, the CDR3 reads TGCAGCTTGGGCGGGGCTAGCACAGATACGCAGTATTTT.